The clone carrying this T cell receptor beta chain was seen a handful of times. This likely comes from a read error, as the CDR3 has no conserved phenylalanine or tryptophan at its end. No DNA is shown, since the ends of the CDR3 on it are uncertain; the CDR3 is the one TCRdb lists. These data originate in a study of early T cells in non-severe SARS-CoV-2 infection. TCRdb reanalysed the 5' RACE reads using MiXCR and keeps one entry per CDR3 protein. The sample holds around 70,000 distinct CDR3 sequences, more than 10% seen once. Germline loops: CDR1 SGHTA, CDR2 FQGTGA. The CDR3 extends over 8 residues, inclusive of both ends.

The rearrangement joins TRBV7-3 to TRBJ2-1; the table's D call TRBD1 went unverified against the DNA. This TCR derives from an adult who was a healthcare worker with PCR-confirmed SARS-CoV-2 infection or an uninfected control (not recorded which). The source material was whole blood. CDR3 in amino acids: CASSRTVN.